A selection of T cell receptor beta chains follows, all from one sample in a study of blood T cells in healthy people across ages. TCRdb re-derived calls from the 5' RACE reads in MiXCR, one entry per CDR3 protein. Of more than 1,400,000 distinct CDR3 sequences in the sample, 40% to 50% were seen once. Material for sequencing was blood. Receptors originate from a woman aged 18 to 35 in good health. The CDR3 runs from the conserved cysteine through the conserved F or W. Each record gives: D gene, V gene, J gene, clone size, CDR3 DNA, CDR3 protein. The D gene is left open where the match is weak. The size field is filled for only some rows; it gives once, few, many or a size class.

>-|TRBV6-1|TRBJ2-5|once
TGTGCCAGCAGTAGGGACTGGGTTGGGATTGAGCAGTACTTC
CASSRDWVGIEQYF
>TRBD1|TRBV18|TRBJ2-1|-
TGTGCCAGCTCATCGATAGGCAGGGGGATCAATGAGCAGTTCTTC
CASSSIGRGINEQFF
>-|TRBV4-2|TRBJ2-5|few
TGTGCCAGCAGCCAAGATGTTCGGGGGCTCGAGACCCAGTACTTC
CASSQDVRGLETQYF
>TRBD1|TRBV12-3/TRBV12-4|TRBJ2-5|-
TGTGCCAGCAGCCGCCGGACAGGGAAAGGGAGGACTGAGCAGTACTTC
CASSRRTGKGRTEQYF
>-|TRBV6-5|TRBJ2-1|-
TGTGCCAGCAGTAACCTCGGGACTCCCCAGTTCTTC
CASSNLGTPQFF
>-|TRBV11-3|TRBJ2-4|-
TGTGCCAGCAGCTCACTAGAGACAAACATTCAGTACTTC
CASSSLETNIQYF
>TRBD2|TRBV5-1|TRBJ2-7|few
TGCGCCAGCAGCCTTTCGGGGGGGGCCCACGAGCAGTACTTC
CASSLSGGAHEQYF
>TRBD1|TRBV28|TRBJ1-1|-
TGTGCCAGCAGTTCCGGGACAGCCCTGAACACTGAAGCTTTCTTT
CASSSGTALNTEAFF
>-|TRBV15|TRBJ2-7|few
TGTGCCACCAGCACTCTCAACTACGAGCAGTACTTC
CATSTLNYEQYF
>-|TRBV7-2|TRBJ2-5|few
TGTGCCAGCAGCCTCGACAGTACTACGGAGACCCAGTACTTC
CASSLDSTTETQYF
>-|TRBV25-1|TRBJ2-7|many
TGTGCCAGCAGTCTCACAGGGCTCTACGAGCAGTACTTC
CASSLTGLYEQYF
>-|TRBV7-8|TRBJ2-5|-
TGTGCTAGCAGCTTATCAGCCTTGGGGGAGACCCAGTACTTC
CASSLSALGETQYF
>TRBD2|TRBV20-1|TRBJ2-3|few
TGCAGGGCGGCGGGGGGGCTTCGGGCAGATACGCAGTATTTT
CRAAGGLRADTQYF
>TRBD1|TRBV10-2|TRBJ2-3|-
TGCGCCAGCAGTGGACAGGGGGCCCAGACAGATACGCAGTATTTT
CASSGQGAQTDTQYF
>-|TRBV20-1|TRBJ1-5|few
TGCAGTGCCTTGACGGGGGAAGGACAGCCCCAGCATTTT
CSALTGEGQPQHF
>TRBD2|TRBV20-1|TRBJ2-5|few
TGCAGTGCCAGTAAGGTAGCGGGGGCACAAGAGACCCAGTACTTC
CSASKVAGAQETQYF
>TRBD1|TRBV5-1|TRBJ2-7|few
TGCGCCAGCAGCTTGGAAGCAGGGGGAATTTCCTACGAGCAGTACTTC
CASSLEAGGISYEQYF
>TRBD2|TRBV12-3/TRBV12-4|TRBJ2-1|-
TGTGCCAGCACCGACGGGAGCGGGAGAGTTAATGAGCAGTTCTTC
CASTDGSGRVNEQFF
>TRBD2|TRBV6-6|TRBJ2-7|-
TGTGCCAGCAGTTCTGTTGCGGGGGCCTACGAGCAGTACTTC
CASSSVAGAYEQYF
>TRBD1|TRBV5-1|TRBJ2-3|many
TGCGCCAGCAGCCTAGGGGGCTTCGGAGATACGCAGTATTTT
CASSLGGFGDTQYF
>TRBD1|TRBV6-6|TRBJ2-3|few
TGTGCCAGCAGTTACCCGGGACAGGTGAACACAGATACGCAGTATTTT
CASSYPGQVNTDTQYF
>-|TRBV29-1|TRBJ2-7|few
TGCAGCGTTGAAGATAGGAGGTCGCGGCGGGGCCACTACGAGCAGTACTTC
CSVEDRRSRRGHYEQYF
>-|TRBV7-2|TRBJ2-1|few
TGTGCCAGCAGGGGCCCCTCCCTCAATGAGCAGTTCTTC
CASRGPSLNEQFF
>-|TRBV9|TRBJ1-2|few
TGTGCCAGCAGCGTAGAGTCGTCTCGGGGGGCCCTCTATGGCTACACCTTC
CASSVESSRGALYGYTF
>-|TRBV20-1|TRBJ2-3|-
TGCAGTGCTAGAGCCGAACTAGCTGGGGGTACGCAGTATTTT
CSARAELAGGTQYF
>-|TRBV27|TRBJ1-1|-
TGTGCCAGCAGTTTATCACTCAGGGAAGGGACTGAAGCTTTCTTT
CASSLSLREGTEAFF
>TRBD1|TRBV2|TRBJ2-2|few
TGTGCCAGCAGACGGACAGGCATGAACACCGGGGAGCTGTTTTTT
CASRRTGMNTGELFF
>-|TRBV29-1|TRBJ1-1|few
TGCAGCGTTGCGTTCGGGATGAACACTGAAGCTTTCTTT
CSVAFGMNTEAFF
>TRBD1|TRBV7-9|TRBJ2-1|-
TGTGCCAGCAGCCGACGACAGGGAAAGGTTTATGAGCAGTTCTTC
CASSRRQGKVYEQFF
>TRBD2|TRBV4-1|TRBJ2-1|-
TGCGCCAGCAGCCAAGAGCTAGCGGGAGGCCTTTCCTACAATGAGCAGTTCTTC
CASSQELAGGLSYNEQFF
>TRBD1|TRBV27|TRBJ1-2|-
TGTGCCAGCAGTTTAGAGGGGGCCCAACCCTATGGCTACACCTTC
CASSLEGAQPYGYTF
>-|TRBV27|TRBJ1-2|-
TGTGCCAGCAGTTTGACGAGGGGTATGAGCTATGGCTACACCTTC
CASSLTRGMSYGYTF
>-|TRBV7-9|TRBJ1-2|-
TGTGCCAGCAGCTTAGTTGAGGGCTACACCTTC
CASSLVEGYTF
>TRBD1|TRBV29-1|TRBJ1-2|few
TGCAGCGTTGAGGAAGGAACAGGGGGCGTCTATGGCTACACCTTC
CSVEEGTGGVYGYTF
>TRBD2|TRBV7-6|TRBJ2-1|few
TGTGCCAGCAGCAACTTAGCGGGGACCTACAATGAGCAGTTCTTC
CASSNLAGTYNEQFF
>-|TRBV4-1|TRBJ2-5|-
TGCGCCAGCAGCCAAGGGGGAGGGGGCCGAGAGACCCAGTACTTC
CASSQGGGGRETQYF
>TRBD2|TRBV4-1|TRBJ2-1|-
TGCGCCAGCAGCCAAGACAGCGGGGGGGTCCACAATGAGCAGTTCTTC
CASSQDSGGVHNEQFF
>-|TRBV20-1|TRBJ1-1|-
TGCAGTGCTGGACTCCTGGGGCCACCGAACACTGAAGCTTTCTTT
CSAGLLGPPNTEAFF
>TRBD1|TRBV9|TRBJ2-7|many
TGTGCCAGCAGCGTAGGAGGGACAGGGGCCCACGAGCAGTACTTC
CASSVGGTGAHEQYF
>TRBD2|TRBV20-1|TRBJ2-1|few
TGCAGTGAGGGGAGTAGCGGGGGGCACTACAATGAGCAGTTCTTC
CSEGSSGGHYNEQFF
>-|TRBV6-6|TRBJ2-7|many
TGTGCCAGTTCGGGCGCACAGGTCAACTACGAGCAGTACTTC
CASSGAQVNYEQYF
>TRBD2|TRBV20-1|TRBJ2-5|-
TGCAGTGCTAGATCCCCCGGGACTAGCGGGGGAGGCACGGAGACCCAGTACTTC
CSARSPGTSGGGTETQYF
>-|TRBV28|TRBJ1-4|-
TGTGCCAGCAGTTTAGAATGGGTAGGGGGGGAGAAGAAAAACTGGTTTTTT
CASSLEWVGGEKKNWFF
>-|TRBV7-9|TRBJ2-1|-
TGTGCCAGTGACTCCTTATCCTACAATGAGCAGTTCTTC
CASDSLSYNEQFF
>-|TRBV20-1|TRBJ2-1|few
TGCAGGATTGAGAAGGGCCACTCCTACAATGAGCAGTTCTTC
CRIEKGHSYNEQFF
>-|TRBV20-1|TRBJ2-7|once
TGCAGTGCTAGAAGCCCCACAGGGTACGAGCAGTACTTC
CSARSPTGYEQYF
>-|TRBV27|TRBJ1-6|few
TGTGCCAGCAGTTTGGGCAGGGTAGCCTCACCCCTCCACTTT
CASSLGRVASPLHF
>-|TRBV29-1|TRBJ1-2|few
TGCAGCGTTGAAGGGCATGGGACGGTGGATGGCTACACCTTC
CSVEGHGTVDGYTF
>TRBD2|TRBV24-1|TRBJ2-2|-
TGTGCCACCAGTGATTTACTAGCGGGGGAGAACACCGGGGAGCTGTTTTTT
CATSDLLAGENTGELFF
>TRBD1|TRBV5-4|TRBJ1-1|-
TGTGCCAGCAGTTCCACAGGGGGCCATACTGAAGCTTTCTTT
CASSSTGGHTEAFF
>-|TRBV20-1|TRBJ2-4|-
TGCAGTGCTGCTGACTTGGGAAACATTCAGTACTTC
CSAADLGNIQYF
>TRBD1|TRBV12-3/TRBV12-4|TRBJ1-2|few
TGTGCCAGCAGTGAGGGGGCCCTCTATGGCTACACCTTC
CASSEGALYGYTF